These T cell receptor beta chains were read from a single sample in a study of blood T cells in healthy people across ages. Each CDR3 protein gets one entry after TCRdb re-called the 5' RACE reads with MiXCR. The sample lists around 1.7 million distinct CDR3 sequences; approximately 30% were seen once. The sample was blood. The receptor source for this set is a woman aged 30 to 39 in good health. Each CDR3 is given with its conserved first and last residue. A D gene is named only where the DNA matches it firmly. Part of the rows lack a size; the others show once, few, many or a class for expanded clones.

V	D	size	J	CDR3	DNA
TRBV5-1	-	-	TRBJ2-5	CASRGRGHQETQYF	TGCGCCAGCAGAGGGCGGGGGCATCAAGAGACCCAGTACTTC
TRBV28	-	few	TRBJ1-4	CASSFWQGGEKLFF	TGTGCCAGCAGTTTTTGGCAGGGAGGCGAAAAACTGTTTTTT
TRBV5-1	TRBD1	-	TRBJ1-2	CASNLAGTAYGYTF	TGCGCCAGCAATCTGGCCGGGACAGCCTATGGCTACACCTTC
TRBV5-1	TRBD1	few	TRBJ1-1	CASGRNSRPGTAMNTEAFF	TGCGCCAGCGGTCGAAATTCCCGGCCAGGGACAGCGATGAACACTGAAGCTTTCTTT
TRBV20-1	TRBD1	-	TRBJ1-3	CSAKTSPGTGLSGNTIYF	TGCAGTGCCAAGACTTCTCCCGGGACAGGGCTCTCTGGAAACACCATATATTTT
TRBV7-9	TRBD1	few	TRBJ1-1	CASSLADRGAFF	TGTGCCAGCAGCCTCGCCGACAGGGGAGCTTTCTTT
TRBV24-1	-	-	TRBJ1-2	CATRDSRGGAGYTF	TGTGCCACCAGGGATTCGAGGGGAGGTGCTGGCTACACCTTC
TRBV29-1	-	-	TRBJ1-1	CSAAEGTDTEAFF	TGCAGCGCCGCGGAGGGGACTGACACTGAAGCTTTCTTT
TRBV10-3	-	few	TRBJ2-1	CAISESARAPYNEQFF	TGTGCCATCAGTGAGTCGGCCCGGGCTCCCTACAATGAGCAGTTCTTC
TRBV3-1	-	-	TRBJ1-1	CASSPRGGGGSEAFF	TGTGCCAGCAGCCCAAGGGGCGGGGGCGGCTCGGAAGCTTTCTTT
TRBV20-1	-	-	TRBJ1-2	CSASPGDFGYTF	TGCAGTGCTAGCCCCGGGGATTTTGGCTACACCTTC
TRBV29-1	-	many	TRBJ1-2	CSHRGTNYGYTF	TGCAGTCACCGGGGGACTAACTATGGCTACACCTTC
TRBV7-2	TRBD1	-	TRBJ1-5	CASSFPRTGANQPQHF	TGTGCCAGCAGCTTCCCCAGGACAGGAGCAAATCAGCCCCAGCATTTT
TRBV12-3/TRBV12-4	-	few	TRBJ1-2	CASTPRGNGYTF	TGTGCCAGCACCCCGCGGGGTAATGGCTACACCTTC
TRBV20-1	-	many	TRBJ2-7	CSAITGHYEQYF	TGCAGTGCTATTACAGGCCACTACGAGCAGTACTTC
TRBV12-3/TRBV12-4	-	many	TRBJ1-2	CASSPRHKRYGYTF	TGTGCCAGCAGCCCGAGGCACAAGCGCTATGGCTACACCTTC
TRBV6-4	-	many	TRBJ1-5	CASSAPEELSNQPQHF	TGTGCCAGCAGTGCCCCGGAGGAATTGAGCAATCAGCCCCAGCATTTT
TRBV7-2	TRBD2	few	TRBJ2-1	CASSLGWGGTSGRKYNEQFF	TGTGCCAGCAGCTTAGGGTGGGGGGGGACTAGCGGGAGAAAATACAATGAGCAGTTCTTC
TRBV12-3/TRBV12-4	TRBD1	few	TRBJ1-4	CASSSQGGYEKLFF	TGTGCCAGCAGTTCGCAGGGGGGTTATGAAAAACTGTTTTTT
TRBV5-1	-	many	TRBJ1-2	CASSLEGPLYGYTF	TGCGCCAGCAGCTTGGAGGGTCCCCTCTATGGCTACACCTTC
TRBV6-1	-	-	TRBJ1-6	CASSDYGSYNSPLHF	TGTGCCAGCAGTGATTACGGCTCCTATAATTCACCCCTCCACTTT
TRBV7-8	TRBD1	few	TRBJ2-1	CASREDRASYEQFF	TGTGCCAGCAGGGAAGACAGGGCCTCCTACGAGCAGTTCTTC
TRBV5-1	TRBD1	-	TRBJ2-7	CAGRDRGELGYEQYF	TGCGCCGGCAGGGACAGGGGCGAACTGGGATACGAGCAGTACTTC
TRBV20-1	TRBD2	-	TRBJ2-7	CSARLAGGRHEQYF	TGCAGTGCTCGATTAGCGGGGGGGCGACACGAGCAGTACTTC
TRBV11-2	TRBD1	-	TRBJ2-2	CASSGGTGGFGELFF	TGTGCCAGCAGCGGCGGGACAGGGGGATTCGGGGAGCTGTTTTTT
TRBV6-6	-	few	TRBJ1-2	CASGSGLSYGYTF	TGTGCCAGCGGATCAGGGCTGAGCTATGGCTACACCTTC
TRBV5-1	-	many	TRBJ2-7	CASSPGTSEQYF	TGCGCCAGCAGCCCCGGGACATCCGAGCAGTACTTC
TRBV10-2	TRBD2	-	TRBJ2-1	CASSDLAEGPYNEQFF	TGCGCCAGCAGTGACCTAGCGGAAGGGCCGTACAATGAGCAGTTCTTC
TRBV5-1	-	-	TRBJ1-2	CASLGQGMGQGYTF	TGCGCCAGCTTGGGCCAGGGGATGGGGCAAGGCTACACCTTC
TRBV30	-	once	TRBJ2-7	CARGSDRGEQYF	TGTGCCCGGGGCTCGGACCGGGGGGAGCAGTACTTC
TRBV12-3/TRBV12-4	-	few	TRBJ1-2	CASSFFRTLGGYTF	TGTGCCAGCAGTTTTTTCCGTACCCTGGGGGGCTACACCTTC
TRBV7-6	TRBD1	-	TRBJ1-1	CASSLSTGANTEAFF	TGTGCCAGCAGCTTATCCACAGGGGCGAACACTGAAGCTTTCTTT
TRBV6-6	-	-	TRBJ1-5	CASSYSMGGNQPQHF	TGTGCCAGCAGTTACTCTATGGGAGGCAATCAGCCCCAGCATTTT
TRBV24-1	-	-	TRBJ2-3	CATSSPGEISTDTQYF	TGTGCCACCAGTAGCCCCGGGGAAATCAGCACAGATACGCAGTATTTT
TRBV3-1	-	-	TRBJ2-7	CASSPYRGGYEQYF	TGTGCCAGCAGCCCCTACAGGGGGGGCTACGAGCAGTACTTC
TRBV7-6	-	many	TRBJ2-1	CASSMTGTDNEQFF	TGTGCCAGCAGCATGACAGGCACCGACAATGAGCAGTTCTTC
TRBV5-5	TRBD1	few	TRBJ1-1	CASDTGGNTEAFF	TGTGCCAGCGATACAGGGGGCAACACTGAAGCTTTCTTT
TRBV10-3	TRBD1	-	TRBJ1-4	CAISDPGTGAEKLFF	TGTGCCATCAGTGATCCCGGGACAGGGGCCGAAAAACTGTTTTTT
TRBV28	-	few	TRBJ1-6	CASSLFQDGYSPLHF	TGTGCCAGCAGTTTATTTCAGGACGGATATTCACCCCTCCACTTT
TRBV20-1	TRBD1	-	TRBJ1-2	CRATGGDYGYTF	TGCAGGGCGACAGGGGGGGACTATGGCTACACCTTC
TRBV12-3/TRBV12-4	-	-	TRBJ2-3	CASSTGTTTGADTQYF	TGTGCCAGCAGTACCGGGACGACTACGGGCGCAGATACGCAGTATTTT
TRBV28	TRBD2	few	TRBJ2-1	CASTDTGTSGTHEQFF	TGTGCCAGCACCGACACCGGGACTAGCGGGACCCATGAGCAGTTCTTC